These T cell receptor beta chains were read from a single sample in a study of response to subunit inactivated influenza vaccine. MiXCR, applied by TCRdb to the RT-PCR reads, yields one record per CDR3 protein. The repertoire holds about 570,000 distinct CDR3 sequences, about 11% seen once, with 11% in the top ten. The same specimen was also included in a second study, on T cells expressing NK-cell markers.

The source material was PBMCs from blood, sampled on the day of vaccination. The receptors stem from a man between 45 and 60 years old who received an inactivated influenza vaccine. CDR3s leave out the opening cysteine and the closing phenylalanine or tryptophan. Only some rows state a clone size, as once, few, many or a class for expanded clones.

size: -
V: TRBV21-1
CDR3: ASSSDGQRSQETQY

size: many
V: TRBV4-3
CDR3: ASSQDGQETQY

size: -
V: TRBV28
CDR3: ASSRNRGRLSSYEQY

size: -
V: TRBV9
CDR3: ASSPYSGGALNIQY

size: -
V: TRBV7-7
CDR3: ASSFTPIQETQY

size: many
V: TRBV11-2
CDR3: ASSQAGNYGYT

size: many
V: TRBV9
CDR3: ASSVAAYVTDTQY

size: few
V: TRBV4-3
CDR3: ASSQRDRGRGNYGYT

size: -
V: TRBV6-4
CDR3: ASSSEGQGNSPLH

size: few
V: TRBV28
CDR3: ASLTGPNTEAF

size: many
V: TRBV12-3/TRBV12-4
CDR3: ASSSTLNTEAF

size: -
V: TRBV20-1
CDR3: SASRKVLGETQY

size: few
V: TRBV7-9
CDR3: ASSLVSAGSYEQY

size: -
V: TRBV12-3/TRBV12-4
CDR3: ASSPYRVNTEAF

size: -
V: TRBV4-3
CDR3: ASSLLGHTEKLF

size: -
V: TRBV2
CDR3: ASSEDGSGGLYNEQF